This TCR beta chain was identified during a study of blood T cell repertoires in COVID-19. Across the study: Acute and convalescent COVID-19 samples came from the United States, Italy and Spain. T cells, B-cell-depleted T cells, or PBMCs supplied cDNA or gDNA.

Trimming pared 4 bases from V and 5 bases from J, leaving 7 bases between. CDR1 SGDLS and CDR2 YYNGEE come from the germline V gene. This CDR3 has 13 amino acids. Profiling relied on immunoSEQ multiplex PCR, and the TCRdb table lists in-frame clones only, not all of them. The data show 55,000 to 90,000 clones, roughly 85% seen once. The sequenced material came from peripheral blood. This chain links TRBV9 with TRBJ2-6; D unclear. This clonotype was sampled from a woman at least 80 years old with active or convalescent COVID-19. The chain's CDR3 is CASSPEWANVLTF. In DNA form, the CDR3 reads TGTGCCAGCAGCCCCGAGTGGGCCAACGTCCTGACTTTC.